This TCR beta chain was obtained from a study of blood T cell repertoires in COVID-19. Study background: Specimens from acute and convalescent COVID-19 originated in the United States, Italy and Spain. The cDNA or gDNA used as material had been derived from T cells, B-cell-depleted T cells, or PBMCs.

In the authors' methods: Cell counts per sample came from amplifying reference gene primers. Assay used: immunoSEQ multiplex PCR; TCRdb lists only in-frame clones, some missing. V, J and clone size are those of that table, while D and trimming were read from the DNA. This table has some 58,000 clones, roughly 89% appearing once. There are 15 residues in the CDR3. The trim removed 7 bases at V and 5 bases at J, leaving 7 bases unmatched. The germline CDR1 and CDR2 sequences are MNHEY and SVGAGI. The chain combines TRBV6-5 with TRBJ2-2, with 10 bases lining up with TRBD1. Sequencing input: peripheral blood. This sequence originates from a man between 45 and 60 years old with acute or convalescent COVID-19. The CDR3 region is CASKKGTGVTGELFF. The CDR3 nucleotides are TGTGCCAGCAAGAAAGGGACAGGGGTTACCGGGGAGCTGTTTTTT.